The 12 T cell receptor delta chains listed next were all sequenced from one sample in a study of γδ T cells in repeated Plasmodium falciparum infection. Vgamma9/Vdelta2+ and Vdelta2-negative gammadelta T cells were flow-sorted from PBMC for bulk sequencing. TCRdb reran clone calling via CATT on the multiplex PCR reads. The sample records tens of thousands of delta-chain clones, less than 1% being singletons. Input material: gamma-delta T cells from blood. The origin of the receptors is a pool of human donors (malaria-infected and uninfected, not separated).

Worth noting for this clone: TCRdb records a much larger clone's protein for this DNA, with a difference at residue 3 that likely arises from a read error; the protein given is the translation of the DNA. V usage is TRDV1 and J usage is TRDJ1; TRDD3 might be the D (5 bases). This CDR3 has 16 amino acids. Germline V gives CDR1 TSWWSYY, CDR2 QGS. In nucleotides, the CDR3 is TGTGCTGTTGGTGGGATCTGCGAACTTAAAACCGATAAACTCATCTTT. It yields the protein CAVGGICELKTDKLIF.

Remarks on this clone: TCRdb assigns this DNA the protein of a much larger clone, which departs from its translation at residue 7; this likely reflects a read error, and the protein shown comes from translating the DNA. This chain links TRDV1 with TRDJ2; a weak D match, TRDD2 (6 bases). Here the J gene came from matching the DNA to germline, since TCRdb omits it. Germline V gene sequence: CDR1 TSWWSYY, CDR2 QGS. The CDR3 is made up of 18 amino acids. Trimming removed 1 base at V and 5 bases at J, with 20 bases between. The CDR3 sequence: CALGEQAPTISVTAQLFF. The CDR3 nucleotides read TGTGCTCTTGGGGAACAGGCTCCTACTATATCCGTTACAGCACAACTCTTCTTT.

A remark on this clone: This DNA translates differently at residue 6 from the TCRdb protein, which is that of a much larger clone; a read error is likely, and the protein shown is the DNA's own translation. The V gene is TRDV2, the J gene TRDJ2; D gene unclear. The J gene is not listed in TCRdb, so it was assigned here from a DNA match to germline. The CDR3 runs to 16 residues. Germline values: CDR1 GEAIGNYY, CDR2 EKD. Trimming took 0 bases from V and 4 from J, leaving 14 bases between them. This CDR3 is CACDTIYGRGTAQLFF. The CDR3 coding sequence is TGTGCCTGTGACACCATATATGGGAGAGGGACAGCACAACTCTTCTTT.

This clone was detected only a few times. A read error is likely here: a far larger clone is one base away. The sample carries other DNA sequences with the same CDR3. The chain combines TRDV2 with TRDJ1; 8 positions agree with TRDD3. The CDR3 has 15 residues. Germline loops: CDR1 GEAIGNYY, CDR2 EKD. The DNA of the CDR3 is TGTGCCTGTGACCTTCTGGGGGAAAACACCGACAAACTCATCTTT. Translated: CACDLLGENTDKLIF.

This clone has only a few counts. This sequence is one base from a far larger clone and is likely a read error. Distinct nucleotide sequences in the sample also encode this CDR3. This chain uses TRDV2 with TRDJ1, with 7 bases that match TRDD3. With V trimmed by 0 bases and J by 3 bases, 9 bases remained unmatched. CDR3 length equals 16 residues. Looked up from germline, CDR1 is GEAIGNYY and CDR2 is EKD. CDR3 loop: CACDTLGARGADKLIF. The DNA for the CDR3 is TGTGCCTGTGACACCCTGGGGGCCCGAGGGGCCGATAAACTCATCTTT.

In this sample, this clone turned up many times. The rearrangement links TRDV1 to TRDJ1, with D perhaps matching TRDD2 or TRDD3 (6 bases each). The CDR3 covers 17 residues. V was pared by 4 bases and J by 8 bases, with 26 bases between. The germline V gene has CDR1 TSWWSYY and CDR2 QGS. The CDR3 here is CALGGAFPGRTGHKLIF. The CDR3 bases are TGTGCTCTTGGGGGGGCCTTCCCTGGACGTACTGGGCACAAACTCATCTTT.

As to this clone: TCRdb attributes to this sequence the protein of a much larger clone, which differs from the DNA translation at residue 11; a read error is likely, and the protein displayed is translated from the DNA. The V and J genes are TRDV2 and TRDJ1; 13 bases agree with TRDD3. TCRdb offers no J gene call, so here the DNA was matched to germline to obtain one. The germline CDR1 and CDR2 sequences are GEAIGNYY and EKD. This CDR3 is built from 16 residues. V lost 3 bases, J lost 4 bases, and 7 bases stayed unmatched. Written as DNA, the CDR3 is TGTGCCTGTGACCCGCTACTGGGGGATACGTGCGATAAACTCATCTTT. Translated, it gives CACDPLLGDTCDKLIF.

To note about this clone: The protein held in TCRdb is that of a much larger clone and does not match this DNA's translation at residue 9, likely because of a read error; the protein shown is translated from the DNA. V usage is TRDV1 and J usage is TRDJ1; D not certain. No J gene is reported in TCRdb; it was inferred here by comparing the DNA with germline. Germline CDR1 reads TSWWSYY; CDR2 reads QGS. The germline V and J ends were trimmed by 4 bases and 3 bases, with 24 bases remaining between them. CDR3 size: 18 residues. CDR3 bases: TGTGCTCTTGGGGTCCGTTGGGCCCTGGATGTACAGGCCGATAAACTCATCTTT. It specifies CALGVRWALDVQADKLIF.

In the case of this clone: TCRdb shows a much larger clone's protein in place of this DNA's translation, and the two differ at residue 8, likely through a read error; the protein shown is translated from the DNA. This chain uses TRDV2 with TRDJ3; 13 bases align to TRDD3. TCRdb offers no J gene call, so here the DNA was matched to germline to obtain one. With V trimmed by 4 bases and J by 0 bases, 14 bases remained unmatched. This CDR3 is built from 22 residues. Looked up from germline, CDR1 is GEAIGNYY and CDR2 is EKD. The CDR3 loop is CACDRFLTLGDTRSWDTRQMFF. CDR3 DNA: TGTGCCTGTGATAGGTTCTTAACACTGGGGGATACGCGCTCCTGGGACACCCGACAGATGTTTTTC.

About this clone itself: The protein in TCRdb stems from a much larger clone and differs at residue 10 from this DNA's translation, likely a read error; here the protein is translated from the DNA. The genes are TRDV2 and TRDJ1; TRDD3 agrees at 9 bases. TCRdb does not report a J gene; here it was assigned by matching the DNA to germline references. Trimming cost V 4 bases and J 2 bases; bases outside gene matches: 16. The CDR3 totals 18 residues. Per germline, CDR1 GEAIGNYY and CDR2 EKD. The CDR3 protein is CACDPITGGHGRTDKLIF. The CDR3 DNA sequence: TGTGCCTGTGATCCAATTACTGGGGGACACGGGAGGACCGATAAACTCATCTTT.

This clone showed up just a few times. A far larger clone is one base from this, pointing to a likely read error. Other DNA sequences in the same sample also yield this CDR3. This rearrangement joins TRDV1 to TRDJ1, with 9 bases lining up with TRDD3. TCRdb does not report a J gene; here it was assigned by matching the DNA to germline references. CDR1 is TSWWSYY and CDR2 is QGS in the germline V gene. This CDR3 is built from 22 residues. Trimming removed 6 bases from V and 3 bases from J; junction bases left unmatched: 29. The CDR3 loop is CALGDFPSVRGILGDTPDKLIF. In DNA, the CDR3 is TGTGCTCTTGGAGATTTCCCTTCTGTGAGGGGGATACTAGGGGATACACCCGATAAACTCATCTTT.

This clone has a count of ten or more. The amino acid sequence in TCRdb belongs to a much larger clone and departs from this DNA's translation at residue 6, likely a sequencing read error; the sequence shown is translated from the DNA. The V gene is TRDV1, the J gene TRDJ1; D gene uncertain. TCRdb offers no J gene call, so here the DNA was matched to germline to obtain one. In germline, CDR1 is TSWWSYY, CDR2 QGS. The CDR3 consists of 15 residues. V gave up 4 bases and J gave up 0 bases, with 12 bases separating them. The CDR3 reads CALGGSLPYTDKLIF. In DNA form, the CDR3 reads TGTGCTCTTGGGGGCTCTTTACCGTACACCGATAAACTCATCTTT.